The clone carrying this TCR beta chain was seen many times. The antigen is unknown. This sample is drawn from a study of blood T cells in healthy people across ages. Study-wide results and caveats: Across samples, TCR beta diversity tracked strongly with naive T cell percentage. Estimates of diversity drawn from one million T cells were considered underestimates. It was the long-lived donors that had more naive CD4+ cells and higher diversity than aged donors.

Germline V gene lookup returns CDR1 SQVTM and CDR2 ANQGSEA. J was trimmed by 2 bases and V by 6 bases; bases with no gene match: 8. The CDR3 runs 14 residues. A second about 6 to 11 cycle PCR used barcoded and J-beta primers. Via MiXCR, TCRdb re-called the 5' RACE reads, giving one row per CDR3 protein. The sample includes 700,000 or so distinct CDR3 sequences, about 43% of them seen just once. The sequence was obtained from a man at least 80 years old in good health. Specimen: blood. This chain joins TRBV29-1 and TRBJ2-3, with 7 bases lining up with TRBD1. This CDR3 reads CSVSGQVPTDTQYF. In nucleotides, the CDR3 is TGCAGCGTCTCTGGACAGGTCCCCACAGATACGCAGTATTTT.